This T cell receptor beta chain was sequenced during a study of T cells in Graves' hyperthyroidism and ophthalmopathy. Study context: Peripheral blood draws took place at initial diagnosis, ahead of any treatment.

This CDR3 contains 16 residues. V was pared by 4 bases and J by 7 bases, with 17 bases between. Germline values: CDR1 MNHEY, CDR2 SMNVEV (reference sequence). PBMCs were collected from an approximately 10 ml volume of fresh peripheral blood. RNA transcripts provided the source from which TCR beta CDR3 regions were amplified. Initially, a first-round RT-PCR of the TCR CDR3 employed the HTBI primer set. TCRdb re-called the multiplex PCR reads with MiXCR, one entry per CDR3 protein. Of hundreds of thousands of distinct CDR3 sequences listed, 15% to 17% are singletons. This clonotype was detected many times.

Sequenced material: blood. The clonotype was recovered from a woman between 18 and 30 years old with Graves' hyperthyroidism. J is TRBJ1-6 and V is TRBV27, with D unresolved. The CDR3 loop is CASSSSRHVGNSPLHF. The CDR3 DNA reads as TGTGCCAGCAGTTCTTCTAGGCACGTTGGGAATTCACCCCTCCACTTT.